The 3 T cell receptor beta chains given below trace back to one sample, sequenced in a study of naive and memory T cell subsets. A UMI-containing oligonucleotide was joined by 3' ligation to the TCR cDNA template. Amplification of ligated cDNA took four PCR rounds with SP2 and nested alpha and beta constant primers. TCRdb independently ran MiXCR on the UMI-ligation and nested PCR reads; one entry per CDR3 protein. The sample shows about 26,000 distinct CDR3 sequences, around 4.9% of them seen only once. The specimen was blood. These receptors were obtained from an adult in good health.

In its sample, this clonotype was seen many times. The V call is TRBV29-1, the J call TRBJ1-1; D not resolved. Trimming cost V 5 bases and J 4 bases, with 14 bases left between them. The CDR3 is 13 amino acids. In germline, CDR1 is SQVTM, CDR2 ANQGSEA. Here the CDR3 DNA reads TGCAGCGTTTATTCCCGGAGGGCCACTGAAGCTTTCTTT. Translated: CSVYSRRATEAFF.

In this sample, this clonotype turned up a few times. The chain employs TRBV4-1 and TRBJ2-1; 8 bases are a match to TRBD2. The germline CDR1 and CDR2 sequences are MGHRA and YSYEKL. J lost 6 bases, V lost 4 bases, and 11 bases had no gene match. This CDR3 contains 16 residues. CDR3 nucleotide sequence: TGCGCCAGCAGCCTAGAGCGGGATAGCGGGGTCAATGAGCAGTTCTTC. Encoded protein: CASSLERDSGVNEQFF.

This clonotype was observed a few times. V usage is TRBV6-2 or TRBV6-3 and J usage is TRBJ2-7; TRBD2 matches 12 bases. Unmatched junction bases numbered 4, after V lost 6 bases and J lost 7 bases. Germline-derived CDR1 and CDR2 are MNHEY and SVGEGT. The CDR3 runs to 13 residues. As DNA, the CDR3 is TGTGCCAGCAGGAGACTAGCGGGAGTGGAGCAGTACTTC. This codes for CASRRLAGVEQYF.